These 25 T cell receptor beta chains were all obtained from the same sample, sequenced in a study of T cells in Graves' hyperthyroidism and ophthalmopathy. The TCR beta CDR3 regions underwent amplification using RNA transcripts as the source. A set of HTBI primers served as the primers for a first-round RT-PCR of the TCR CDR3. One entry per CDR3 protein, called by TCRdb with MiXCR from the multiplex PCR reads. The sample consists of roughly 650,000 distinct CDR3 sequences, 16% of them appearing once. The material sequenced was blood. These receptor sequences come from a woman aged 40-49 years with Graves' ophthalmopathy.

This clonotype has at least ten counts. The chain uses TRBV2 and TRBJ2-1; 12 positions agree with TRBD2. This CDR3 region has 16 residues. Germline V CDR1 and CDR2: SNHLY, FYNNEI. V shed 7 bases and J 5 bases; nucleotides not matched to a gene: 9. The CDR3 coding sequence is TGTGCCAGCATGCGACTAGCGGGGGAAGGGGACAATGAGCAGTTCTTC. The encoded protein is CASMRLAGEGDNEQFF.

This clonotype came up a few times. DNA of the CDR3: TGCGCCAGCAGCTTGGGGCACATTGACACCGGGGAGCTGTTTTTT. It codes for CASSLGHIDTGELFF. The chain couples TRBV5-1 to TRBJ2-2; D remains ambiguous. CDR1 SGHRS and CDR2 YFSETQ come from the germline V gene. Trimming shortened V by 0 bases and J by 3 bases, and 9 bases separated the two germline ends. The CDR3 runs to 15 residues.

This clonotype was seen ten or more times. The V and J genes are TRBV28 and TRBJ2-1, with D hard to call. V was clipped by 3 bases and J by 10 bases, with 10 bases between them. Germline V gene data show CDR1 as MDHEN and CDR2 as SYDVKM. There are 12 residues in the CDR3. For the CDR3, the DNA is TGTGCCAGCAGTTTCGGTCTTAACGAGCAGTTCTTC. It yields the protein CASSFGLNEQFF.

This clonotype was picked up many times. This sequence joins TRBV5-1 and TRBJ2-3; D may be TRBD2 (5 bases). Germline V CDR1 and CDR2: SGHRS, YFSETQ. This CDR3 comprises 16 residues. V was trimmed by 4 bases and J by 0 bases, leaving 15 bases between them. The chain's CDR3 is CASSREGESSTDTQYF. CDR3 nucleotides: TGCGCCAGCAGCCGGGAAGGAGAGTCTAGCACAGATACGCAGTATTTT.

The V gene is TRBV6-1, the J gene TRBJ2-1; tentative D call: TRBD1 (6 bases). Germline CDR1 is MNHNS and CDR2 is SASEGT. CDR3 size: 13 residues. V lost 7 bases, J lost 5 bases, and 12 bases lay in between. CDR3 nucleotide sequence: TGTGCCAGCACGCGACAGGACAACAATGAGCAGTTCTTC. Translation: CASTRQDNNEQFF.

The V and J genes are TRBV29-1 and TRBJ1-1; D uncertain. V was cut by 0 bases and J by 5 bases, with 10 bases left in between. The CDR3 is 13 amino acids. The V gene's germline CDR1 is SQVTM and CDR2 ANQGSEA. The CDR3 reads CSVEDPRSTEAFF. The CDR3 bases are TGCAGCGTTGAAGATCCGCGTAGTACTGAAGCTTTCTTT.

This clonotype was seen ten or more times. J is TRBJ2-7 and V is TRBV20-1, with TRBD2 matching 14 bases. Germline CDR1 DFQATT, CDR2 SNEGSKA (reference sequence). The V and J ends lost 5 bases and 6 bases, in that order; junction bases with no gene match: 12. The CDR3 contains 16 residues. The CDR3, as DNA: TGCAGTGCTGTTAGGGGACTAGCGGGAGCTTCGTCCGAGCAGTACTTC. Its translation is CSAVRGLAGASSEQYF.

This clonotype has more than one count but fewer than ten. This rearrangement joins TRBV11-3 to TRBJ2-1, with D perhaps assigned TRBD1 or TRBD2 (6 bases each). This CDR3 has 15 amino acids. The V gene lost 0 bases and the J gene lost 7 bases, with 13 bases spanning the gap. Germline V gene lookup returns CDR1 SGHNT and CDR2 YENEEA. CDR3 in DNA: TGTGCCAGCAGCTTAGAACGGGGGCTGGGGAATGAGCAGTTCTTC. Its translation: CASSLERGLGNEQFF.

The chain is built from TRBV20-1 and TRBJ1-1, with D possibly being TRBD1 (5 bases). Trimming cost V 5 bases and J 2 bases, with 15 bases left between them. Germline CDR1 and CDR2: DFQATT and SNEGSKA (reference sequence). The CDR3 is 14 residues long. The CDR3 region has the DNA TGCAGTGCTTTTAGCGGGGGGATCAACACTGAAGCTTTCTTT. Amino acids: CSAFSGGINTEAFF.

This clonotype was detected only a few times. This rearrangement joins TRBV29-1 to TRBJ1-1; D is possibly TRBD1 (5 bases). The length of the CDR3 is 14 residues. Germline V gene data show CDR1 as SQVTM and CDR2 as ANQGSEA. V was trimmed by 5 bases and J by 0 bases, leaving 13 bases between them. The CDR3: CSVSPTALNTEAFF. The CDR3 DNA follows: TGCAGCGTTTCTCCGACAGCCTTGAACACTGAAGCTTTCTTT.

The chain links TRBV20-1 to TRBJ1-4; 7 bases are a match to TRBD1. The CDR3 is made up of 16 amino acids. The germline gives CDR1 DFQATT, CDR2 SNEGSKA (reference sequence). V shed 6 bases and J 0 bases; nucleotides not matched to a gene: 10. The chain's CDR3 is CSASDRVYATNEKLFF. The DNA for the CDR3 is TGCAGTGCCAGTGACAGGGTGTACGCAACTAATGAAAAACTGTTTTTT.

This clonotype was seen ten or more times. The CDR3 DNA follows: TGTGCCAGCACAGGGCTAGACCACGAGCAGTACTTC. Translated: CASTGLDHEQYF. The chain carries TRBV28 and TRBJ2-7, with D tentatively TRBD1 (5 bases). The V and J ends lost 7 bases and 5 bases respectively, with 12 bases between them. Germline loops: CDR1 MDHEN, CDR2 SYDVKM. The CDR3 has 12 residues.

This clonotype occurred a few times. This rearrangement joins TRBV7-9 to TRBJ1-1; 11 bases map to TRBD1. Losses at the gene ends were 5 bases for V and 11 bases for J; bases not matched to a gene: 4. Germline assignment: CDR1 SEHNR and CDR2 FQNEAQ (reference sequence). This CDR3 has 12 amino acids. The CDR3 loop is CASSRTGGRAFF. The CDR3 DNA is TGTGCCAGCAGCCGGACAGGGGGCAGGGCTTTCTTT.

This clonotype was detected many times. The chain recombines TRBV3-1 with TRBJ2-1; TRBD2 aligns across 12 bases. Per the germline V gene, CDR1 is LGHDT and CDR2 is YNNKEL (reference sequence). The CDR3 sequence is 14 residues long. J lost 4 bases, V lost 8 bases, and 3 bases had no gene match. The CDR3 coding sequence is TGTGCCAGCTCCACTAGCGGGAGGTACAATGAGCAGTTCTTC. As protein: CASSTSGRYNEQFF.

Notes on this clonotype: A clone one base away is much larger, so this may be a read error. The V gene is TRBV6-1, the J gene TRBJ2-3; D may be TRBD2 (6 bases). V gave up 10 bases and J gave up 2 bases, with 19 bases separating them. CDR3 length equals 15 residues. The germline gives CDR1 MNHNS, CDR2 SASEGT. The CDR3 loop is CATMKLDYNTDTQYF. The CDR3 region has the DNA TGTGCCACCATGAAGTTGGACTACAACACAGATACGCAGTATTTT.

This clonotype was seen many times. The CDR3: CASSHLGGEETQYF. Written as DNA, the CDR3 is TGTGCCAGCAGCCACTTGGGGGGTGAAGAGACCCAGTACTTC. This chain links TRBV7-2 with TRBJ2-5; the D gene is possibly TRBD2 (6 bases). The CDR3 runs to 14 residues. The germline V and J ends were trimmed by 5 bases and 3 bases, with 13 bases remaining between them. CDR1 and CDR2 from the germline V gene are SGHTA and FQGNSA.

This clonotype occurred many times. The V call is TRBV28, the J call TRBJ1-1; D is possibly TRBD1 (6 bases). Looked up from germline, CDR1 is MDHEN and CDR2 is SYDVKM. CDR3 length equals 14 residues. Trimming removed 1 base from V and 5 bases from J, with 11 bases in between. The chain's CDR3 is CASSLYGGYTEAFF. The CDR3 nucleotides are TGTGCCAGCAGTTTATATGGGGGCTATACTGAAGCTTTCTTT. The full variable domain, rest sourced from reference TRBV28 and TRBJ1-1, is DVKVTQSSRYLVKRTGEKVFLECVQDMDHENMFWYRQDPGLGLRLIYFSYDVKMKEKGDIPEGYSVSREKKERFSLILESASTNQTSMYLCASSLYGGYTEAFFGQGTRLTVV.

For this clonotype: A much bigger clone sits one base away, suggesting this may be a read error. The J gene is TRBJ2-2, the V gene TRBV2; maybe TRBD2 (5 bases). Germline CDR1 SNHLY, CDR2 FYNNEI. The CDR3 is made up of 15 amino acids. The germline V and J ends were trimmed by 6 bases and 0 bases, with 11 bases remaining between them. The CDR3 reads CASRVLVSNTGELFF. The DNA for the CDR3 is TGTGCCAGCAGAGTACTAGTTTCGAACACCGGGGAGCTGTTTTTT.

This clonotype occurred many times. The chain combines TRBV24-1 with TRBJ2-3, with 10 bases matching TRBD2. Germline-derived CDR1 and CDR2 are KGHDR and SFDVKD. J was trimmed by 2 bases and V by 3 bases; bases with no gene match: 1. The CDR3 length is 15 residues. The CDR3 spells CATSDLAGDTDTQYF. CDR3 bases: TGTGCCACCAGTGATCTAGCGGGAGACACAGATACGCAGTATTTT.

There are many counts of this clonotype. The chain links TRBV28 to TRBJ2-7, with D unclear. Germline V lookup: CDR1 MDHEN, CDR2 SYDVKM. Trimming took 6 bases from V and 0 from J, leaving 9 bases between them. This CDR3 has 13 amino acids. For the CDR3, the DNA is TGTGCCAGCAGCTCTGGGCCCTCCTACGAGCAGTACTTC. Its protein is CASSSGPSYEQYF. The complete variable domain, with remaining parts taken from reference TRBV28 and TRBJ2-7, reads DVKVTQSSRYLVKRTGEKVFLECVQDMDHENMFWYRQDPGLGLRLIYFSYDVKMKEKGDIPEGYSVSREKKERFSLILESASTNQTSMYLCASSSGPSYEQYFGPGTRLTVT.

This clonotype was seen at least ten times. The chain recombines TRBV30 with TRBJ1-1, with unresolved D. CDR3 size: 13 residues. V lost 5 bases, J lost 0 bases, and 10 bases lay in between. Germline loops: CDR1 GTSNPN, CDR2 SVGIG (reference sequence). The CDR3 coding sequence is TGTGCCTGGGGGCCGGGGATGAACACTGAAGCTTTCTTT. Protein product: CAWGPGMNTEAFF.

This clonotype was observed at least ten times. This chain connects TRBV2 to TRBJ1-1; the match to TRBD1 covers 8 bases. The ends lost 4 bases at V and 3 bases at J; junction bases unmatched: 4. Germline V lookup: CDR1 SNHLY, CDR2 FYNNEI. This CDR3 spans 14 amino acids. The CDR3 sequence is CASSGQGAYTEAFF. The CDR3 DNA reads TGTGCCAGCAGTGGGCAGGGGGCATACACTGAAGCTTTCTTT.

This clonotype was seen at least ten times. This chain uses TRBV30 with TRBJ2-7; D call uncertain. V dropped 5 bases and J dropped 5 bases, with 10 bases sitting between them. There are 11 residues in the CDR3. In germline, CDR1 is GTSNPN, CDR2 SVGIG (reference sequence). CDR3 in DNA: TGTGCCTGGGCCCGTCAAAACGAGCAGTACTTC. Translated, it gives CAWARQNEQYF.

J is TRBJ2-3 and V is TRBV20-1, with D possibly being TRBD1 (6 bases). V was clipped by 0 bases and J by 7 bases, with 17 bases between them. Germline V CDR1 and CDR2: DFQATT, SNEGSKA (reference sequence). This CDR3 is 15 amino acids long. Here the CDR3 DNA reads TGCAGTGCTAGAGAGGGGGCTGCCGCCCCTTATACGCAGTATTTT. It encodes CSAREGAAAPYTQYF.

There are many counts of this clonotype. The junction shows a germline mismatch at one end, possibly a read error. The J gene is TRBJ2-2, the V gene TRBV20-1, with D perhaps matching TRBD1 (6 bases). The CDR3 is 12 residues long. CDR1 and CDR2 from the germline V gene are DFQATT and SNEGSKA (reference sequence). The CDR3 spells CAGQKDTGELFF. DNA of the CDR3: TGTGCTGGACAGAAAGACACCGGGGAGCTGTTTTTT.